The rows below give T cell receptor beta chains drawn from one sample of a study of preoperative IRX-2 immunotherapy in early breast cancer. The repertoire was sequenced with immunoSEQ multiplex PCR; TCRdb's copy has only in-frame clones and lacks some. The data hold tens of thousands of clones, with under 90% observed a single time. Sequences were derived from tumor tissue, sampled after IRX-2 immunotherapy. The receptors originated from a human donor with breast cancer. Both conserved end residues are part of each CDR3. D genes are given only for firm matches. The size field is filled for only some rows; it gives once, few, many or a size class.

v_gene: TRBV6-8
abundance: .
j_gene: TRBJ2-5
d_gene: TRBD1
CDR3nt: TGTGGGGCTAAAACCGGGACAGAAGAGACCCAGTACTTC
CDR3aa: CGAKTGTEETQYF

v_gene: TRBV19
abundance: .
j_gene: TRBJ1-1
d_gene: TRBD1
CDR3nt: TGTGCCAGTAGTCGACAGGGTGACACTGAAGCTTTCTTT
CDR3aa: CASSRQGDTEAFF

v_gene: TRBV6-8
abundance: .
j_gene: TRBJ1-2
d_gene: TRBD1
CDR3nt: TGTGCCATTTCCGGGACAGGGGGCGACGTTGATGGCTACACCTTC
CDR3aa: CAISGTGGDVDGYTF

v_gene: TRBV1
abundance: .
j_gene: TRBJ2-5
d_gene: .
CDR3nt: TGCGCCAGCAGCCATAGTGAGGGTAGGGGAGAGACCCAGTACTTC
CDR3aa: CASSHSEGRGETQYF

v_gene: TRBV6-8
abundance: .
j_gene: TRBJ2-6
d_gene: .
CDR3nt: TGTGCCAGCAGTTATTACAGGGAGTCTGGGGCCAACGTCCTGACTTTC
CDR3aa: CASSYYRESGANVLTF

v_gene: TRBV11-3
abundance: .
j_gene: TRBJ1-2
d_gene: .
CDR3nt: TGTGCCAGCAGCCCGGCACCTGGATCTAACTATGGCTACACCTTC
CDR3aa: CASSPAPGSNYGYTF

v_gene: TRBV6-8
abundance: .
j_gene: TRBJ1-5
d_gene: .
CDR3nt: TGTGCCAGCAGTTACGGTGGTAGTCAGCCCCAGCATTTT
CDR3aa: CASSYGGSQPQHF

v_gene: TRBV6-8
abundance: .
j_gene: TRBJ1-6
d_gene: .
CDR3nt: TGTGCCAGCAGTTCCCTAAGTGATAATTCACCCCTCCACTTT
CDR3aa: CASSSLSDNSPLHF

v_gene: TRBV23-1
abundance: .
j_gene: TRBJ1-5
d_gene: .
CDR3nt: TGCGCCAGCAGCTTGGCCCGGGGGGGAGGCAATCAGCCCCAGCATTTT
CDR3aa: CASSLARGGGNQPQHF

v_gene: TRBV28
abundance: .
j_gene: TRBJ1-1
d_gene: .
CDR3nt: TGTGCCAGCAGTTTGGGAGGGAATAAGGGCACTGAAGCTTTCTTT
CDR3aa: CASSLGGNKGTEAFF

v_gene: TRBV14
abundance: .
j_gene: TRBJ2-7
d_gene: .
CDR3nt: TGTGCCAGCAGCCAATGGGGGGAGGTCGAGCAGTACTTC
CDR3aa: CASSQWGEVEQYF

v_gene: TRBV19
abundance: .
j_gene: TRBJ1-1
d_gene: .
CDR3nt: TGTGCCAGTAGTATGGGGGGCACGAACACTGAAGCTTTCTTT
CDR3aa: CASSMGGTNTEAFF

v_gene: TRBV30
abundance: .
j_gene: TRBJ1-1
d_gene: .
CDR3nt: TGTGCCTGGGATCGAAGCTTTAGAGGGACTGAAGCTTTCTTT
CDR3aa: CAWDRSFRGTEAFF

v_gene: TRBV7-5
abundance: .
j_gene: TRBJ1-2
d_gene: .
CDR3nt: TGTGCCAGCAGCTTAGCGGGGGGCGCCAGCGGCTACACCTTC
CDR3aa: CASSLAGGASGYTF

v_gene: TRBV11-3
abundance: once
j_gene: TRBJ2-5
d_gene: TRBD2
CDR3nt: TGTGCCAGCTCTCGTAGAGGCAGCGGGAGTTCTGAGACCCAGTACTTC
CDR3aa: CASSRRGSGSSETQYF

v_gene: TRBV7-4
abundance: .
j_gene: TRBJ1-1
d_gene: .
CDR3nt: TGTGCCAGCAGCCGCCAGATGGAGTATGAAGCTTTCTTT
CDR3aa: CASSRQMEYEAFF

v_gene: TRBV29-1
abundance: .
j_gene: TRBJ2-7
d_gene: .
CDR3nt: TGCAGCGCCCGACTACACACCAAATACGAGCAGTACTTC
CDR3aa: CSARLHTKYEQYF

v_gene: TRBV6-8
abundance: .
j_gene: TRBJ1-2
d_gene: .
CDR3nt: TGTGCCTCACAGCCGCAGGCTCACGGCTACACCTTC
CDR3aa: CASQPQAHGYTF

v_gene: TRBV11-3
abundance: .
j_gene: TRBJ2-1
d_gene: TRBD2
CDR3nt: TGTGCCAGCAGCTTAGTATGGCAGCGGGGTACCTACAATGAGCAGTTCTTC
CDR3aa: CASSLVWQRGTYNEQFF

v_gene: TRBV6-8
abundance: .
j_gene: TRBJ2-1
d_gene: TRBD2
CDR3nt: TGTGCCACTGTAGGACTAGCGGCTTACAATGAGCAGTTCTTC
CDR3aa: CATVGLAAYNEQFF

v_gene: TRBV6-8
abundance: .
j_gene: TRBJ2-3
d_gene: TRBD1
CDR3nt: TGTGCCATCAGTGGGGACAGGATTGATACGCAGTATTTT
CDR3aa: CAISGDRIDTQYF

v_gene: TRBV6-8
abundance: .
j_gene: TRBJ2-7
d_gene: .
CDR3nt: TGTGCCAGCAGTTTGCAGGACCTCTACGAGCAGTACTTC
CDR3aa: CASSLQDLYEQYF

v_gene: TRBV7-2
abundance: .
j_gene: TRBJ2-2
d_gene: .
CDR3nt: TGTGCCAGCAGCCGAGACCCGGGGACGAACACCGGGGAGCTGTTTTTT
CDR3aa: CASSRDPGTNTGELFF

v_gene: TRBV11-3
abundance: .
j_gene: TRBJ1-2
d_gene: TRBD1
CDR3nt: TGTGCCAGCAGCTTCGGGACAGGGGGCCACTATGGCTACACCTTC
CDR3aa: CASSFGTGGHYGYTF

v_gene: TRBV15
abundance: .
j_gene: TRBJ2-1
d_gene: .
CDR3nt: TGTGCCACCAGCAGAGATCCTGGACTCAGCAATGAGCAGTTCTTC
CDR3aa: CATSRDPGLSNEQFF

v_gene: TRBV11-3
abundance: .
j_gene: TRBJ2-3
d_gene: TRBD2
CDR3nt: TGTGCCAGCAGCTTAAGGGACTACTCTGATACGCAGTATTTT
CDR3aa: CASSLRDYSDTQYF

v_gene: TRBV7-1
abundance: .
j_gene: TRBJ1-6
d_gene: .
CDR3nt: TGTGCCAGCAGTTTCTCGAGCAATTCACCCCTCCACTTT
CDR3aa: CASSFSSNSPLHF

v_gene: TRBV6-8
abundance: .
j_gene: TRBJ2-3
d_gene: TRBD2
CDR3nt: TGTGCCAGCAGTCCAGGGACTAGCGGCTTCACAGATACGCAGTATTTT
CDR3aa: CASSPGTSGFTDTQYF

v_gene: TRBV19
abundance: .
j_gene: TRBJ2-1
d_gene: TRBD2
CDR3nt: TGTGCCAGTAGTAGCGGGGGGCCTTACAATGAGCAGTTCTTC
CDR3aa: CASSSGGPYNEQFF

v_gene: TRBV19
abundance: .
j_gene: TRBJ2-6
d_gene: .
CDR3nt: TGTGCCAGTAGTATTTCCTCCTCGGGAGGGGCCAACGTCCTGACTTTC
CDR3aa: CASSISSSGGANVLTF

v_gene: TRBV19
abundance: .
j_gene: TRBJ1-3
d_gene: .
CDR3nt: TGTGCCAGTAGTATAGCGGACAGCTTTTCTGGAAACACCATATATTTT
CDR3aa: CASSIADSFSGNTIYF